This T cell receptor beta chain derives from a study of T-cell reconstitution after alpha-beta-depleted transplantation in children. In germline, CDR1 is DFQATT, CDR2 SNEGSKA (reference sequence). The V end was cut by 2 bases, the J end by 2 bases, with 12 bases between. This CDR3 comprises 14 residues. For TCRbeta, the library was prepared with unique molecular identifiers. One entry per CDR3 protein results from TCRdb running MiXCR on the PCR reads. The sample lists 330,000 or so distinct CDR3 sequences; about 9.4% were seen once. Only a few counts were recorded for this clonotype. The genes are TRBV20-1 and TRBJ2-5; possibly TRBD1 for D (6 bases). The TCR sequence derives from a human donor who donated a stem cell graft to a child with acute lymphoblastic leukemia. The specimen was PBMCs from the stem cell graft donor, collected from the stem cell graft. Written as DNA, the CDR3 is TGCAGTGCTAGACTCCCGGGACATCAAGAGACCCAGTACTTC. It translates to CSARLPGHQETQYF.